A selection of T cell receptor beta chains follows, all from one sample in a study of Ad26.COV2.S vaccination and SARS-CoV-2 variants. Method: immunoSEQ multiplex PCR; TCRdb's copy keeps in-frame clones and lacks some. The sample contains 75,000 to 100,000 clones, less than 85% of which appear only once. The sample consisted of peripheral blood, taken after recovery from COVID-19. These TCRs come from a human donor who had recovered from COVID-19. Each CDR3 is given with its conserved first and last residue. Fields, in order: CDR3 DNA, CDR3 protein, V gene, J gene, D gene, clone size. The D gene is left open where the match is weak. Not all rows give a size; the values are once, few, many and, for expanded clones, a class.

TGTGCCAGCAGCGCCACATGGCGGGCGAGCTCCTACGAGCAGTACTTC	CASSATWRASSYEQYF	TRBV9	TRBJ2-7	NA	NA
TGTGCCAGCGGGCGTTACAATGAGCAGTTCTTC	CASGRYNEQFF	TRBV6-5	TRBJ2-1	NA	NA
TGTGCCAGCAGCGGGTTAGTGCTGGATACGCAGTATTTT	CASSGLVLDTQYF	TRBV9	TRBJ2-3	NA	NA
TGTGCCAGTAGACAGGGGTTGTACACTGAAGCTTTCTTT	CASRQGLYTEAFF	TRBV19	TRBJ1-1	TRBD1	NA
TGTGCCAGCAACCCCCTGGGGGGGGTTGAGCAGTTCTTC	CASNPLGGVEQFF	TRBV6-5	TRBJ2-1	TRBD2	NA
TGCGCCAGCTGGGACGGGAGGGCAGCTGGCACAGATACGCAGTATTTT	CASWDGRAAGTDTQYF	TRBV10-2	TRBJ2-3	TRBD2	NA
TGTGCCAGCAGCTTAGGACCAGCGGGAGCCTCCTACGAGCAGTACTTC	CASSLGPAGASYEQYF	TRBV7-2	TRBJ2-7	TRBD2	NA
TGTGCCAGTAGTACCGACAGTGATCTGTATGAAGCTTTCTTT	CASSTDSDLYEAFF	TRBV19	TRBJ1-1	NA	NA
TGCGCCAGCAGCTTGGCATTGAGTACCGGGGAGCTGTTTTTT	CASSLALSTGELFF	TRBV5-1	TRBJ2-2	NA	NA
TGCGCCAGCAGCCTACAGGGCGGAACTGAAGCTTTCTTT	CASSLQGGTEAFF	TRBV5-1	TRBJ1-1	NA	NA
TGTGCCAGCAGCGCGGACAGGGCCACGGATGGGCAGTTCTTC	CASSADRATDGQFF	TRBV7-9	TRBJ2-1	TRBD1	NA
TGTGCCAGCTCACCAAAGGACGGAGCCTCTGGAAACACCATATATTTT	CASSPKDGASGNTIYF	TRBV18	TRBJ1-3	NA	NA
TGTGCCAGCAGCTTAAAGGTCGGGGGGAGGGGCACAGATACGCAGTATTTT	CASSLKVGGRGTDTQYF	TRBV7-8	TRBJ2-3	TRBD2	NA
TGTGCCAGCAGAGCCAGCAGGGCGACTAGCGGGAGGGTTAACTACAATGAGCAGTTCTTC	CASRASRATSGRVNYNEQFF	TRBV28	TRBJ2-1	TRBD2	NA
TGTGCCAGTAGCCTAGATCTCGGCCGAGCTAACTATGGCTACACCTTC	CASSLDLGRANYGYTF	TRBV19	TRBJ1-2	NA	NA
TGTGCCACGGCGTTCGGTTCGGGACAGGGGTGGGAGACCCAGTACTTC	CATAFGSGQGWETQYF	TRBV24-1	TRBJ2-5	TRBD1	NA
TGTGCCACCAGTGCCGGACAGGGTGGATCACCCCTCCACTTT	CATSAGQGGSPLHF	TRBV24-1	TRBJ1-6	TRBD1	NA
TGTGCCAGCAGCCCTGGGGGGGGCGACCAGCCCCAGCATTTT	CASSPGGGDQPQHF	TRBV28	TRBJ1-5	NA	few
TGCAGTGCTAGTTGGGACACCACAAGCGAGCAGTACTTC	CSASWDTTSEQYF	TRBV20-1	TRBJ2-7	NA	NA
TGTGCCAGCAGCTTCCCCCTCCAGTTCGGAAACACCATATATTTT	CASSFPLQFGNTIYF	TRBV7-2	TRBJ1-3	NA	NA
TGCAGCGTTGAAGAGAGTCCGTTCTTC	CSVEESPFF	TRBV29-1	TRBJ2-1	NA	NA
TGTGCCAGCAGTATGGGACAGAACTCCTACGAGCAGTACTTC	CASSMGQNSYEQYF	TRBV6-5	TRBJ2-7	TRBD1	NA
TGCAGCGTTACAGGGGGCAGGAATGGCTACACCTTC	CSVTGGRNGYTF	TRBV29-1	TRBJ1-2	TRBD1	NA
TGTGCCAGCAGTTACTCGGGGGGCATCTCCTACGAGCAGTACTTC	CASSYSGGISYEQYF	TRBV6-2/TRBV6-3	TRBJ2-7	NA	NA
TGCGCCAGCAGCCAAGATAATTCGCCCAGGACACGCACAGATACGCAGTATTTT	CASSQDNSPRTRTDTQYF	TRBV4-3	TRBJ2-3	NA	NA
TGTGCCAGCAGCCCCCACGAGGGGGTTTGGGCCGGGGAGCTGTTTTTT	CASSPHEGVWAGELFF	TRBV9	TRBJ2-2	NA	NA
TGTGCCAGCGGAAGAACGGCAGATACGCAGTATTTT	CASGRTADTQYF	TRBV19	TRBJ2-3	NA	NA
TGTGCCAGCAGCTTATATAGCGGGAGGGCCGCTGGGGCCAACGTCCTGACTTTC	CASSLYSGRAAGANVLTF	TRBV7-6	TRBJ2-6	TRBD2	NA
TGCGCCAGCAGCTTGGATACTCGTGATAGCAATCAGCCCCAGCATTTT	CASSLDTRDSNQPQHF	TRBV5-1	TRBJ1-5	NA	many
TGTGCCAGCTGTGAAGGGGGCTCCTACGAGCAGTACTTC	CASCEGGSYEQYF	TRBV6-1	TRBJ2-7	NA	once
TGCGCCAGCAGCCAAGACCTGGGGGGCACCTATCAGCCCCAGCATTTT	CASSQDLGGTYQPQHF	TRBV4-1	TRBJ1-5	NA	NA
TGTGCCAGCAGCCCGGACAGGGGCGCTAGCACAGATACGCAGTATTTT	CASSPDRGASTDTQYF	TRBV13	TRBJ2-3	TRBD1	NA
TGTGCCAGCAGCTTAGAAGGTTTCGGACAATCCCACTACGAGCAGTACTTC	CASSLEGFGQSHYEQYF	TRBV7-9	TRBJ2-7	NA	NA
TGTGCCATCTCTAAACAGGGGGCGGACGGTGGCTACACCTTC	CAISKQGADGGYTF	TRBV10-3	TRBJ1-2	TRBD1	NA
TGTGCCAGCTCACCATCCCACACAGGGAAGGGCACTGAAGCTTTCTTT	CASSPSHTGKGTEAFF	TRBV18	TRBJ1-1	NA	NA
TGTGCCAGCAGCTTGAATTTGCGGGAGGCGCAAGAGACCCAGTACTTC	CASSLNLREAQETQYF	TRBV5-8	TRBJ2-5	TRBD2	NA
TGCAGCGTTGCGGCGGTGGCGGGTGGGGTCAATGAGCAGTTCTTC	CSVAAVAGGVNEQFF	TRBV29-1	TRBJ2-1	NA	NA
TGTGCCAGCAGCTCTAGTCCCCGACAGCGAGGAAACACCATATATTTT	CASSSSPRQRGNTIYF	TRBV7-6	TRBJ1-3	NA	NA
TGCGCCAGCAGTTCATTGGGAGTAAACTACAATGAGCAGTTCTTC	CASSSLGVNYNEQFF	TRBV5-1	TRBJ2-1	NA	NA
TGTGCCAGCAGCTTACTTGGCCAGACAGATACGCAGTATTTT	CASSLLGQTDTQYF	TRBV7-3	TRBJ2-3	NA	NA
TGTGCCAGCAGACCCCAATTGGGCGGGAACTACAATGAGCAGTTCTTC	CASRPQLGGNYNEQFF	TRBV28	TRBJ2-1	NA	NA
TGTGCCAGCAGGGTCGACAGGGTTGAAAACGAGCAGTACTTC	CASRVDRVENEQYF	TRBV2	TRBJ2-7	TRBD1	NA
TGTGCCAGCAGCGTCGTTCCCCTCCTGGGGCACAATTCTGGGGCCAACGTCCTGACTTTC	CASSVVPLLGHNSGANVLTF	TRBV9	TRBJ2-6	NA	NA
TGTGCCAGCAGCGTAGGGGTGGGGGACACTGAAGCTTTCTTT	CASSVGVGDTEAFF	TRBV7-9	TRBJ1-1	NA	NA
TGCGCCAGCAGCCAACGACCCACAGATACGCAGTATTTT	CASSQRPTDTQYF	TRBV4-3	TRBJ2-3	NA	NA
TGTGCCAACTTTCGGGACAGCAACTATGGCTACACCTTC	CANFRDSNYGYTF	TRBV2	TRBJ1-2	TRBD1	NA
TGCAGTGCTAAACCTAACTATGGCTACACCTTC	CSAKPNYGYTF	TRBV20-1	TRBJ1-2	NA	NA
TGTGCCAGCAGCTTATATGGTATAGGGTTCACTAATGAAAAACTGTTTTTT	CASSLYGIGFTNEKLFF	TRBV7-8	TRBJ1-4	NA	NA
TGTGCCAGCAGCCCCGGGGGACTAGCCGGGAAGAGCGGGGAGCTGTTTTTT	CASSPGGLAGKSGELFF	TRBV28	TRBJ2-2	TRBD2	NA
TGTGCCACCAGCAGAGCAGGGGGCTCCTACAATGAGCAGTTCTTC	CATSRAGGSYNEQFF	TRBV15	TRBJ2-1	TRBD1	NA